Sequencing of this T cell receptor beta chain was carried out in a study of OX40 agonist ivuxolimab in advanced cancers. Study at large: Mean age about 60 years, range about 20 to 90; 82.7% male. Eligibility rules accepted prior anti-PD-1, anti-PD-L1 or anti-CTLA-4 therapy, and 40% had some.

This clone was seen just once. Antigen unknown. Findings and caveats of the study: CD8+ T cells (on average) carried more expanded clones than CD4+ T cells.

The CDR3 totals 14 residues. V shed 4 bases and J 2 bases; nucleotides not matched to a gene: 2. Germline CDR1 is SGHAT and CDR2 is FQNNGV. Measured with immunoSEQ multiplex PCR; TCRdb has only the in-frame clones, and not every one. Here the sample spans 90,000 or so clones, 75% to 95% being singletons. The input for sequencing was CD4+ or CD8+ T cells sorted from blood, taken in a trial of the OX40 agonist ivuxolimab. The sequence derives from an adult with an advanced solid tumor such as melanoma, head and neck, liver or kidney cancer. The chain links TRBV11-2 to TRBJ1-1, with 9 positions matching TRBD1. CDR3 in DNA: TGTGCCAGCAGCTGGGGACAGGGTAACACTGAAGCTTTCTTT. It codes for CASSWGQGNTEAFF.